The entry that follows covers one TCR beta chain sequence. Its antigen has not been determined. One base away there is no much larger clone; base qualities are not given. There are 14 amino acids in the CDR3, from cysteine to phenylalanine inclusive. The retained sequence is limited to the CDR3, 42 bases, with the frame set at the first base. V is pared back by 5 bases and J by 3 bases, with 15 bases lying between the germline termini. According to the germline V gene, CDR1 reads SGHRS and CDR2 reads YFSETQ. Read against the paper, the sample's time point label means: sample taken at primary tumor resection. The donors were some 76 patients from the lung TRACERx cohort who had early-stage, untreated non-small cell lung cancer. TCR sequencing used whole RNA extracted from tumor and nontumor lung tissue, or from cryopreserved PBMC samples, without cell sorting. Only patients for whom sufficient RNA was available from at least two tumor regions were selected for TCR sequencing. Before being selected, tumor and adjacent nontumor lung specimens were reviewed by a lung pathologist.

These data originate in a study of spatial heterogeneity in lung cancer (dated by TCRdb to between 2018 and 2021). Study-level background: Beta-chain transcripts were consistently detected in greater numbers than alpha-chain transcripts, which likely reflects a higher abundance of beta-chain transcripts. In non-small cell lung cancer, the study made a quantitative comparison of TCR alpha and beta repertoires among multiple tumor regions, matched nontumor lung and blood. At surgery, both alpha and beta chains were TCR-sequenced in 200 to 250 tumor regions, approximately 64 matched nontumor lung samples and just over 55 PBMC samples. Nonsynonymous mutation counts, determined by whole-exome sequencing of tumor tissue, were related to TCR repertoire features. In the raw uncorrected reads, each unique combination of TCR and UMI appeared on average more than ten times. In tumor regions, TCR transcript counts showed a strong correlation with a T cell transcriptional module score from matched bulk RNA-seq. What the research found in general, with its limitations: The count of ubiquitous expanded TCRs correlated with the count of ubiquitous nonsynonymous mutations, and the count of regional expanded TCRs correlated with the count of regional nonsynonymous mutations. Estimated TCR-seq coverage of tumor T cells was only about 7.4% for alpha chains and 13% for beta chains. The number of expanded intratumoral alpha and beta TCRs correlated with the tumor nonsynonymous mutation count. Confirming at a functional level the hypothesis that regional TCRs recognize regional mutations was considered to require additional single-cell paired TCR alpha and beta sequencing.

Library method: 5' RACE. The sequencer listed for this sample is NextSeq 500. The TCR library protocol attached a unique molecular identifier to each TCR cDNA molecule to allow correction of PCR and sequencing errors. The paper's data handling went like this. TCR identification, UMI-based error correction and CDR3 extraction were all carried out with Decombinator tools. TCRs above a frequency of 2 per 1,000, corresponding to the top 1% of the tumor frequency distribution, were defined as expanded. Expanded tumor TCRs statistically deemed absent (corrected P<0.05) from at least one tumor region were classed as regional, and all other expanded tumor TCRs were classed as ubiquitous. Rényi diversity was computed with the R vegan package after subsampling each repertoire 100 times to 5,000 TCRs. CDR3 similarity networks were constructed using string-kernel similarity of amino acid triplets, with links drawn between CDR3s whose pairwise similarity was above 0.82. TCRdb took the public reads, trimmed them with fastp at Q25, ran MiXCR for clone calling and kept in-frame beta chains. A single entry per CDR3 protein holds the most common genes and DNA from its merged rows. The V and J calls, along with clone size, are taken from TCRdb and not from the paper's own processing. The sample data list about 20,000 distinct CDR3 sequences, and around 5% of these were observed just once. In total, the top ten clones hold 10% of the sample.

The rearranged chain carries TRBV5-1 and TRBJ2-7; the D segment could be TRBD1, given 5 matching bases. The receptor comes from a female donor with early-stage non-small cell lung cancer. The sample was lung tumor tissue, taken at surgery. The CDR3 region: CASRRATESYEQYF. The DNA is TGCGCCAGCAGACGGGCGACAGAGAGCTACGAGCAGTACTTC.